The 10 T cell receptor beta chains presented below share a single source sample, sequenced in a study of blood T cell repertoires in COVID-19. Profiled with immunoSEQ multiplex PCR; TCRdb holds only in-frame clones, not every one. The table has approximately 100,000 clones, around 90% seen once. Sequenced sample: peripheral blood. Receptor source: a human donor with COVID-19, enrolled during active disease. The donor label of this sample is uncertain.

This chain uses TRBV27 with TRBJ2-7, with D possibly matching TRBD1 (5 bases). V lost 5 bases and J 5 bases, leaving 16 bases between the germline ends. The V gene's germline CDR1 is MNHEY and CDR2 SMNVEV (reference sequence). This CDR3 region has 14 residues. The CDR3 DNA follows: TGTGCCAGCAGTCGACAGTTGAAGTCCCACGAGCAGTACTTC. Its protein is CASSRQLKSHEQYF.

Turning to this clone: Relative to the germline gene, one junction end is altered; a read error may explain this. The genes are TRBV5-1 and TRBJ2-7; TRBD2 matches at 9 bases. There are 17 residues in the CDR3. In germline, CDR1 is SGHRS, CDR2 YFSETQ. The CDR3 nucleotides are TGCGCCCGCAGACGGGCGGGGGGGGCCGGTGTCTCGAACGAGCAGTACTTC. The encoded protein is CARRRAGGAGVSNEQYF.

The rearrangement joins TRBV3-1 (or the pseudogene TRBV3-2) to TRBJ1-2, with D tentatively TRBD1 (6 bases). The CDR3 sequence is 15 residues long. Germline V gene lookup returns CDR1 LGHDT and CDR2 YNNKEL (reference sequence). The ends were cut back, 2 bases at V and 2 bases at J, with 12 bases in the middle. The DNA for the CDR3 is TGTGCCAGCAGCCAAAGTTCCCAGGGGAACTATGGCTACACCTTC. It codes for CASSQSSQGNYGYTF.

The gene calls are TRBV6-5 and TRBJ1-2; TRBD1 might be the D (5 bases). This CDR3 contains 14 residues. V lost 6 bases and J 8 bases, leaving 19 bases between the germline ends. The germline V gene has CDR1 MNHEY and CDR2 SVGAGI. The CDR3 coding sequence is TGTGCCAGCAGATTCAGGGAAAGGTCCAGCGGCTACACCTTC. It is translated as CASRFRERSSGYTF.

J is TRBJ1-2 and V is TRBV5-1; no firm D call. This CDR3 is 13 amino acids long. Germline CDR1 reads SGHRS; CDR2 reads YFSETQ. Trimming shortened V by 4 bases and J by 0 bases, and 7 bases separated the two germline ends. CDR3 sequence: CASSALANYGYTF. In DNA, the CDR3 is TGCGCCAGCAGCGCGTTAGCTAACTATGGCTACACCTTC.

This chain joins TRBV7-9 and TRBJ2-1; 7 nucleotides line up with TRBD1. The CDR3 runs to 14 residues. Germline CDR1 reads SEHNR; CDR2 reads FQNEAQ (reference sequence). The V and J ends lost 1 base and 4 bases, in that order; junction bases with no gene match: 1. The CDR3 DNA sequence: TGTGCCAGCAGCTTAGTGGACAGGTACAATGAGCAGTTCTTC. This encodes CASSLVDRYNEQFF.

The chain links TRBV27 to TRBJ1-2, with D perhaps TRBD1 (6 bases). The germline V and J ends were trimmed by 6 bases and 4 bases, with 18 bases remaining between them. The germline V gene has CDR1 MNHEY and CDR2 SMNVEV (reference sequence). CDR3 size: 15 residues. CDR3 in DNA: TGTGCCAGCAGGGGCTATGGACAGTCTCGCTATGGCTACACCTTC. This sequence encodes CASRGYGQSRYGYTF.

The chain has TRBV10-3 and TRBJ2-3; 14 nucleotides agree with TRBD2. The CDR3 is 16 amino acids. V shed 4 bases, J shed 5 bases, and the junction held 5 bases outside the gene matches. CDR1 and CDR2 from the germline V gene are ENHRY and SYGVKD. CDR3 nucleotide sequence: TGTGCCATCAGTGGGGGACTAGCGGGGGTGGGAGATACGCAGTATTTT. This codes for CAISGGLAGVGDTQYF.

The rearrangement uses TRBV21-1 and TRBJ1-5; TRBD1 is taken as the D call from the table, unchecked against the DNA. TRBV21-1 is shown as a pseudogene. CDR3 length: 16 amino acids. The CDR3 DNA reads TGTGCCAGCAGCACCCGGGACAGGGGGAGCAATCAGCCCCAGCATTTT. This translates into CASSTRDRGSNQPQHF.

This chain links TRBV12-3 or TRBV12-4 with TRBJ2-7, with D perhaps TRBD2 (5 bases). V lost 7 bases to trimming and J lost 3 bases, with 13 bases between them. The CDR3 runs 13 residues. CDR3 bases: TGTGCCAGCACCAAGAGGGTCGACTACGAGCAGTACTTC. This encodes CASTKRVDYEQYF.